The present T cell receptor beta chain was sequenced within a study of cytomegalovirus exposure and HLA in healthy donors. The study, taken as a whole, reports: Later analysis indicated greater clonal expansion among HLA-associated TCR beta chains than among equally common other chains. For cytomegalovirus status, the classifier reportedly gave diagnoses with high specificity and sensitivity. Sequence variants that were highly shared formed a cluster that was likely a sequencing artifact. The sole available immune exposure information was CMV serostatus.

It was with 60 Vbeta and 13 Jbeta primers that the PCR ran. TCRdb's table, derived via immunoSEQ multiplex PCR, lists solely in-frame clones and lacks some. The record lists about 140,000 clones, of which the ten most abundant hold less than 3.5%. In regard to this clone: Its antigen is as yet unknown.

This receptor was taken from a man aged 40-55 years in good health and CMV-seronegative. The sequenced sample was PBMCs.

CDR3 residues: CASSLRDYQPQHF. In DNA form, the CDR3 reads TGTGCCAGCAGCTTACGAGATTATCAGCCCCAGCATTTT. The chain carries TRBV7-8 and TRBJ1-5; D ambiguous. Germline CDR1 and CDR2: SGHVS and FQNEAQ. Trimming removed 2 bases at V and 5 bases at J, with 7 bases between. This CDR3 region has 13 residues.